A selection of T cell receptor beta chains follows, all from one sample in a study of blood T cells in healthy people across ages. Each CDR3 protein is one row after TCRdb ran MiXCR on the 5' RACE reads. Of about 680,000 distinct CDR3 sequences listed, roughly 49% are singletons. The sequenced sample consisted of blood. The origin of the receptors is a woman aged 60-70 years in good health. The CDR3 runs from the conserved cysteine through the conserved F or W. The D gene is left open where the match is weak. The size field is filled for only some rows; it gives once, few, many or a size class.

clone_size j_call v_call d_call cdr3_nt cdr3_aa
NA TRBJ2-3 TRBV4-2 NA TGTGCCAGCAGCCAAGAACCCTCTAGCACAGATACGCAGTATTTT CASSQEPSSTDTQYF
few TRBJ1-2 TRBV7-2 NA TGTGCCAGCAGCTTAGATTCGAGTGGCTACACCTTC CASSLDSSGYTF
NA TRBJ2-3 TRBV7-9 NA TGTGCCAGCAGCTTATTTGTTAACGCAGATACGCAGTATTTT CASSLFVNADTQYF
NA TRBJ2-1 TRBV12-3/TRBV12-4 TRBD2 TGTGCCAGCAGCCTAGCGGGAGGAGTTGATGAGCAGTTCTTC CASSLAGGVDEQFF
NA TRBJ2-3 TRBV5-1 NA TGCGCCAGCAGCGGGGGTCAAACGCAGTATTTT CASSGGQTQYF
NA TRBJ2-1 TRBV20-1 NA TGCAGTGCTAGACTCTCCCGGGGCTACAATGAGCAGTTCTTC CSARLSRGYNEQFF
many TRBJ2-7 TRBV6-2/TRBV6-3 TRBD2 TGTGCCAGCAGTTACCCAGCGGGAGACTCCTACGAGCAGTACTTC CASSYPAGDSYEQYF
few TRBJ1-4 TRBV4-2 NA TGTGCCAGCAGCCAGTACCTCGGCGGGGAGACTAATGAAAAACTGTTTTTT CASSQYLGGETNEKLFF
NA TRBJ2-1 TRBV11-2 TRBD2 TGTGCCAGCAGCTTAGTAACGGGACTAGTTGTCGAGCAGTTCTTC CASSLVTGLVVEQFF
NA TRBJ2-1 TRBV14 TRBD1 TGTGCCAGCAGCAGGCCCGGGACAGGGTTCAATGAGCAGTTCTTC CASSRPGTGFNEQFF
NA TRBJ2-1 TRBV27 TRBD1 TGTGCCAGCAGTGGGAACAGGGGAATCTCCTACAATGAGCAGTTCTTC CASSGNRGISYNEQFF
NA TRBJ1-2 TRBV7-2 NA TGTGCCAGCAGCTTAGCGCTAACGACAGTTACTGGCTACACCTTC CASSLALTTVTGYTF
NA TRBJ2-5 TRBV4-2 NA TGTGCCAGCAGCCAAGGGGTCGGGGGTTCCTACAATGAGCAGTACTTC CASSQGVGGSYNEQYF
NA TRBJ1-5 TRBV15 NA TGTGCCACCAGCGGGGTTGGGGAGAGCCAGCCCCAGCATTTT CATSGVGESQPQHF
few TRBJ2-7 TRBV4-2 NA TGTGCCAGCAGCCAAGAAGCGGGTTCTCACTACGAGCAGTACTTC CASSQEAGSHYEQYF
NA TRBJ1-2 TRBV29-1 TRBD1 TGCAGCGCACGCCGGGACAGGGATGATGGCTACACCTTC CSARRDRDDGYTF
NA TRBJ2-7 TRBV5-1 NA TGCGCCAGCAGCTTGGGACAGCGAGGCTCCTACGAGCAGTACTTC CASSLGQRGSYEQYF
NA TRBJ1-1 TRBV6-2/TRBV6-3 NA TGTGCCAGCAGTTACAGACAGAAGAACACTGAAGCTTTCTTT CASSYRQKNTEAFF
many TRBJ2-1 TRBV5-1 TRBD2 TGCGCCAGCAGCTTGTCTGGGGGAGGGAGCTCCTACAATGAGCAGTTCTTC CASSLSGGGSSYNEQFF
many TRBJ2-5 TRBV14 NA TGTGCCAGCAGCCAAGGACAAGGGGCGCGTGAGACCCAGTACTTC CASSQGQGARETQYF
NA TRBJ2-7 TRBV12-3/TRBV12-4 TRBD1 TGTGCCAGCAGTCCGAAAGACAGGGACGAGCAGTACTTC CASSPKDRDEQYF
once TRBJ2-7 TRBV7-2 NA TGTGCCAGCAGCTCATTCTGCGAGCAGTACTTC CASSSFCEQYF
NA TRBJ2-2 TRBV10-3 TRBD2 TGTGCCATCAGTCCCCGCGGGAGTAACACCGGGGAGCTGTTTTTT CAISPRGSNTGELFF
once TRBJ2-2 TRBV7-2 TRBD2 TGTGCCAGCAGGCGCGGGACTAATGACGGGGAGCTGTTTTTT CASRRGTNDGELFF
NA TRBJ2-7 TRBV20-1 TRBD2 TGCAGTGCTAGAAGGCTAGCGGGAGGGCACTACGAGCAGTACTTC CSARRLAGGHYEQYF
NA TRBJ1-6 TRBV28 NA TGTGCCAGCACGGGGGCGTTTGACTCACCCCTCCACTTT CASTGAFDSPLHF
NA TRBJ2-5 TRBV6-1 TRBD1 TGTGCCAGCAGTAAGACAGGGCGAGAGACCCAGTACTTC CASSKTGRETQYF
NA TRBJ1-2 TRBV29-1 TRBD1 TGCAGCGTACAAAGACAGGGGACAGGCACCTTC CSVQRQGTGTF
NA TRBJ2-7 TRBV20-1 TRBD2 TGCAGTGCTAGAGATAGACAGCGGGGAGGATACGAGCAGTACTTC CSARDRQRGGYEQYF
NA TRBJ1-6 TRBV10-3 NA TGTGCCATCAGTGAGTCGGGGGAGAGTAATTCACCCCTCCACTTT CAISESGESNSPLHF
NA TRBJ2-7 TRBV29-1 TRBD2 TGCAGCGTAATGGAACCGGGACTAGCGGACAATGAGCAGTACTTC CSVMEPGLADNEQYF
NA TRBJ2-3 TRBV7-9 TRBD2 TGTGCCAGCAGGGCGGTAGCGGGGGCTCGCACAGATACGCAGTATTTT CASRAVAGARTDTQYF
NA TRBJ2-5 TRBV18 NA TGTGCCAGCTCAGCCAGACCCGCGGCTGTGCGGGAGACCCAGTACTTC CASSARPAAVRETQYF
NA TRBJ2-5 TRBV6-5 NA TGTGCCAGCAGCAAGCTAGTCTGGGAGACCCAGTACTTC CASSKLVWETQYF
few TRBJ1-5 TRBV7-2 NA TGTGCCAGCAGCCCTCGGGGGGGGTCTTCGCTCCAGCCCCAGCATTTT CASSPRGGSSLQPQHF
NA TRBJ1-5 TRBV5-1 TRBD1 TGCGCCAGCAGCTTGGAGGGGGCAGGCCAGACCCAGCATTTT CASSLEGAGQTQHF
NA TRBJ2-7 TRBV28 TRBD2 TGTGCCAGCAGCGTCGTTAGCGGGAGGGGCTACGAGCAGTACTTC CASSVVSGRGYEQYF
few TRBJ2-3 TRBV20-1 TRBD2 TGCAGTGCAACTCCGACTAGCCGAAAGACAGATACGCAGTATTTT CSATPTSRKTDTQYF
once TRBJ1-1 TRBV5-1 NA TGCGCCAGCAGCCAGGGGAGCGGGGCTGAAGCTTTCTTT CASSQGSGAEAFF
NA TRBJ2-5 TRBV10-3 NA TGTGCCATCAGTGGTAGTGAGGAGACCCAGTACTTC CAISGSEETQYF
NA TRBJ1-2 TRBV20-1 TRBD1 TGCAGTGCCCCCTTTCAGGGGGCTTTCTATGGCTACACCTTC CSAPFQGAFYGYTF
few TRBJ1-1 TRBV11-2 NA TGTGCCAGCAGCTTTGGACAGCTGAACACTGAAGCTTTCTTT CASSFGQLNTEAFF
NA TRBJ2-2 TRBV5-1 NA TGCGCCAGCAGCTCGGACAGTAGAGGGGAGCTGTTTTTT CASSSDSRGELFF
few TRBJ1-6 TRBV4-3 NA TGCGCCAGCAGCCAAGGGGTCCGGAATTCACCCCTCCACTTT CASSQGVRNSPLHF
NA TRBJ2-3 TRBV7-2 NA TGTGCCAGCAGCCAACCTACAGGGAGCACAGATACGCAGTATTTT CASSQPTGSTDTQYF
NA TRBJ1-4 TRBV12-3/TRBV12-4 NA TGTGCCAGCACCTCACCCGGGACTGAAAAACTGTTTTTT CASTSPGTEKLFF